This T cell receptor beta chain was recovered during a study of blood T cell repertoires in COVID-19. For the study at large: The samples span acute and convalescent COVID-19 from the United States, Italy and Spain.

Trimming removed 2 bases at V and 5 bases at J, with 7 bases between. This CDR3 has 13 residues. Germline V gene lookup returns CDR1 LNHDA and CDR2 SQIVND (reference sequence). Recruits, aged about 18 to 100 years, lived in 24 US areas. All recovered Cohort 3 donors got two negative PCRs, got clearance, or saw symptom resolution. Clones were sequenced by immunoSEQ multiplex PCR, and TCRdb holds only the in-frame ones, with some missing. The sample contains around 230,000 clones, roughly four fifths of which appear only once. The TCR was taken from a man aged 35 to 55 who had recovered from COVID-19. Material: PBMCs or T cells enriched from blood (not recorded which). The rearrangement joins TRBV19 to TRBJ1-5; D ambiguous. DNA for the CDR3: TGTGCCAGTAGTATATTGGGAGATCAGCCCCAGCATTTT. This gives the protein CASSILGDQPQHF.